The sequence of this T cell receptor beta chain was determined in a study of response to subunit inactivated influenza vaccine. TCRdb independently ran MiXCR on the RT-PCR reads; one entry per CDR3 protein. The sample has around 600,000 distinct CDR3 sequences, approximately 10% seen once; the top ten hold 11%. The CDR3 totals 14 residues. V was shortened by 3 bases and J by 0 bases, with 7 bases between the two germline ends. In germline, CDR1 is MDHEN, CDR2 SYDVKM. This clonotype was counted between two and nine times. Its antigen is unknown. General observations from the study: The study's authors posited that every seasonal influenza vaccination enlists few new T cells.

The same data also contributed to another study, on T cells expressing NK-cell markers. Turning to that study: Generation of TCR beta cDNA was performed by 5'RACE template switching incorporating UMIs. Dominant NKG2C+ clonotypes accounted for roughly 1.0-7.0% of CD8+ T cells in six donors.

Specimen: PBMCs from blood, collected on the day of vaccination. This clonotype originated in a man aged 45-65 years who received an inactivated influenza vaccine. The V and J genes are TRBV28 and TRBJ2-3, with unresolved D. CDR3: CASSLFPSTDTQYF. CDR3 DNA sequence: TGTGCCAGCAGTTTGTTCCCTAGCACAGATACGCAGTATTTT.